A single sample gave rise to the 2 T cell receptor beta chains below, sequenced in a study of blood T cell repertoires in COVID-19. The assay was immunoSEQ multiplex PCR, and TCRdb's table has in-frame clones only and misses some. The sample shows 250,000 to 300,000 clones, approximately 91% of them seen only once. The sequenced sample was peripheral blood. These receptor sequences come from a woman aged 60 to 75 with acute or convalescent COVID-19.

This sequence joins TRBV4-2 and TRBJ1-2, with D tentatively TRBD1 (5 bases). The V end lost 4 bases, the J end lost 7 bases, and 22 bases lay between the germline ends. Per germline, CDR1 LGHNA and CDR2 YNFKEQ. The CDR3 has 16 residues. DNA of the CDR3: TGTGCCAGCAGCCTTCTGAAGGCGGGGGAGGATCTTGGCTACACCTTC. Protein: CASSLLKAGEDLGYTF.

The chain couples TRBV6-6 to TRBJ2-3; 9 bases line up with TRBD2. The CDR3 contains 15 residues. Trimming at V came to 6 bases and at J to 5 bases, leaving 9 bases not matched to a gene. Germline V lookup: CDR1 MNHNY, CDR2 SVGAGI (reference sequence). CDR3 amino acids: CASSTPGLAVDTQYF. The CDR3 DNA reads TGTGCCAGCAGCACCCCGGGACTAGCCGTAGATACGCAGTATTTT.